These 4 T cell receptor beta chains were sequenced from one sample in a study of blood T cell repertoires in COVID-19. Data came from immunoSEQ multiplex PCR; TCRdb stores just in-frame clones and leaves some out. The data hold roughly 80,000 clones, with approximately 87% observed a single time. What was sequenced was peripheral blood. The receptor set was obtained from a man older than 75 in a cohort sampled during active COVID-19.

The chain links TRBV4-2 to TRBJ2-7; possible D gene TRBD2, 5 bases. This CDR3 has 19 residues. V was cut by 6 bases and J by 0 bases, with 27 bases left in between. Germline CDR1 reads LGHNA; CDR2 reads YNFKEQ. This CDR3 reads CASSLVDIRRVRGSYEQYF. The CDR3 DNA sequence: TGTGCCAGCAGTCTAGTAGACATACGTCGTGTACGGGGCTCCTACGAGCAGTACTTC.

The J gene is TRBJ2-1, the V gene TRBV7-3, with a possible D match to TRBD2 (6 bases). CDR3 size: 11 residues. CDR1 SGHTA and CDR2 FQGTGA come from the germline V gene. Trimming removed 5 bases from V and 12 bases from J, with 11 bases in between. The CDR3 sequence is CASSLEGPQFF. The CDR3, as DNA: TGTGCCAGCAGCCTGGAGGGGCCGCAGTTCTTC.

The chain employs TRBV5-1 and TRBJ1-4; weak D call: TRBD1 (6 bases). CDR3 length equals 13 residues. V dropped 7 bases and J dropped 5 bases, with 12 bases sitting between them. Germline-derived CDR1 and CDR2 are SGHRS and YFSETQ. CDR3 nucleotides: TGCGCCAGCGCGCAGGGGCCCAATGAAAAACTGTTTTTT. Translated: CASAQGPNEKLFF.

This rearrangement joins TRBV7-2 to TRBJ1-6; TRBD1 aligns across 8 bases. Looked up from germline, CDR1 is SGHTA and CDR2 is FQGNSA. CDR3 size: 16 residues. V shed 5 bases and J 9 bases; nucleotides not matched to a gene: 12. CDR3 sequence (DNA): TGTGCCAGCAGCCAAAGGTCGACAGGGGTCGGTTCACCCCTCCACTTT. Protein sequence: CASSQRSTGVGSPLHF. Full variable domain (rest looked up from reference TRBV7-2 and TRBJ1-6): GAGVSQSPSNKVTEKGKDVELRCDPISGHTALYWYRQSLGQGLEFLIYFQGNSAPDKSGLPSDRFSAERTGGSVSTLTIQRTQQEDSAVYLCASSQRSTGVGSPLHFGNGTRLTVT.